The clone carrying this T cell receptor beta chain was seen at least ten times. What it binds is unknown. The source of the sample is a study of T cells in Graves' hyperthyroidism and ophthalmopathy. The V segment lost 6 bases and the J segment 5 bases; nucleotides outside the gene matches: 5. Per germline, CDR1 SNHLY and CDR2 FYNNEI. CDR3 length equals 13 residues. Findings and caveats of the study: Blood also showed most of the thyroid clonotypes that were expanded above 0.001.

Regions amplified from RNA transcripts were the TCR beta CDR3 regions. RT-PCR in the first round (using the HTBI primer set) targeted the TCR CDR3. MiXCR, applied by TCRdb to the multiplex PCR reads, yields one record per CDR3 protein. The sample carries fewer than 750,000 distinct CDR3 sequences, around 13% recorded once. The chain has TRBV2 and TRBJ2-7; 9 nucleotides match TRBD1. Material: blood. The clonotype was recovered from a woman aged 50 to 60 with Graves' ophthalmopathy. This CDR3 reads CASRGTGGHEQYF. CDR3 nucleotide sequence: TGTGCCAGCAGGGGAACAGGGGGCCACGAGCAGTACTTC. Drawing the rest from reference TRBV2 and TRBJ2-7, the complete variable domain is EPEVTQTPSHQVTQMGQEVILRCVPISNHLYFYWYRQILGQKVEFLVSFYNNEISEKSEIFDDQFSVERPDGSNFTLKIRSTKLEDSAMYFCASRGTGGHEQYFGPGTRLTVT.